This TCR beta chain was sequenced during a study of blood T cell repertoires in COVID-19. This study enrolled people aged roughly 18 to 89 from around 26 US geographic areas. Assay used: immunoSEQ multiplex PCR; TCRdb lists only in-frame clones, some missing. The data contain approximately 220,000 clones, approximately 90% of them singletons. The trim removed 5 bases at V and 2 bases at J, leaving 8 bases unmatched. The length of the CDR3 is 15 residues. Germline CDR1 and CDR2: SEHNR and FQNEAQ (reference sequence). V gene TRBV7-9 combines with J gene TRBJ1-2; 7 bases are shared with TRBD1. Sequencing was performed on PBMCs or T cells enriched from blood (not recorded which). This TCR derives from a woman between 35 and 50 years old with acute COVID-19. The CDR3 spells CASSAAGTANYGYTF. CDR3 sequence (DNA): TGTGCCAGCAGCGCTGCGGGGACAGCGAACTATGGCTACACCTTC.